What follows describes a single T cell receptor beta chain. Its antigen is unidentified. This sample was included in a study of T cells in tumors after PD-1 blockade. Study context: Treatment was either pembrolizumab 200 mg every 3 weeks or cemiplimab 350 mg every 2 weeks. Broader study findings: Roughly 40% of tumor TCR clonotypes were also found in blood.

Genomic DNA template from tumor biopsies or peripheral blood, roughly 616 ng to 6,500 ng input. TCRdb's copy holds only in-frame clones and misses some; the assay was immunoSEQ multiplex PCR. This repertoire shows 15,000 to 25,000 clones, roughly 80% found once; its top ten account for 20% to 30%. The CDR3 has 18 residues. Looked up from germline, CDR1 is SGHAT and CDR2 is FQNNGV. Between the trimmed V and J ends, which lost 5 bases and 1 base, there was a span of 20 bases. The receptor was derived from a human donor with advanced basal cell or squamous cell carcinoma (not recorded which). V gene TRBV11-2 combines with J gene TRBJ2-2; D gene uncertain. The source was PBMCs, collected after anti-PD-1 therapy. As DNA, the CDR3 is TGTGCCAGCAGCCCAACAGACATCAAGAGGCGGAACACCGGGGAGCTGTTTTTT. Its translation: CASSPTDIKRRNTGELFF.